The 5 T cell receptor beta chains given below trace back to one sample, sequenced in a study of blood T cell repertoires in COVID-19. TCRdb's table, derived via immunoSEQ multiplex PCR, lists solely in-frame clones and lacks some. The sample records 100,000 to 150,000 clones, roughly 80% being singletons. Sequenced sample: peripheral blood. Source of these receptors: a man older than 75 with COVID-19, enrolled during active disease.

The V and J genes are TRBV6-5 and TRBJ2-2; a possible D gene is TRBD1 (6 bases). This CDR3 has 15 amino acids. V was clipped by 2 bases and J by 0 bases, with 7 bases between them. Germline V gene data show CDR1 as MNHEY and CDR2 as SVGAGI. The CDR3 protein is CASSYGTTNTGELFF. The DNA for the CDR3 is TGTGCCAGCAGTTACGGGACAACGAACACCGGGGAGCTGTTTTTT.

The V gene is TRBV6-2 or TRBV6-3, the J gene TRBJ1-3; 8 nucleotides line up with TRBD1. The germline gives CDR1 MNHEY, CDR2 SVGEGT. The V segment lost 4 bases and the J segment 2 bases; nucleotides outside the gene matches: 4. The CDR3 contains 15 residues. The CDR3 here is CASSWTGSPGNTIYF. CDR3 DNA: TGTGCCAGCAGTTGGACAGGGTCACCTGGAAACACCATATATTTT.

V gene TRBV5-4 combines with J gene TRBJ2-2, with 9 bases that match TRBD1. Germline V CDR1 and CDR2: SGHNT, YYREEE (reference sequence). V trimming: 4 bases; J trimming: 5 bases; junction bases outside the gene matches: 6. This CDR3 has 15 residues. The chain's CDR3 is CASSPDRGYTGELFF. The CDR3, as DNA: TGTGCCAGCAGCCCGGACAGGGGATATACCGGGGAGCTGTTTTTT.

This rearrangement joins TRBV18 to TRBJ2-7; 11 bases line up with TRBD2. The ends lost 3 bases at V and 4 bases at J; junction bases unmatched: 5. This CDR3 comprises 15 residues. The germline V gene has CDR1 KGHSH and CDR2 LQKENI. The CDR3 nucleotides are TGTGCCAGCTCACCTCCCCTAGCGGGAGGTTACGAGCAGTACTTC. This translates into CASSPPLAGGYEQYF. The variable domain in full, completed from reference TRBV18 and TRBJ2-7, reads NAGVMQNPRHLVRRRGQEARLRCSPMKGHSHVYWYRQLPEEGLKFMVYLQKENIIDESGMPKERFSAEFPKEGPSILRIQQVVRGDSAAYFCASSPPLAGGYEQYFGPGTRLTVT.

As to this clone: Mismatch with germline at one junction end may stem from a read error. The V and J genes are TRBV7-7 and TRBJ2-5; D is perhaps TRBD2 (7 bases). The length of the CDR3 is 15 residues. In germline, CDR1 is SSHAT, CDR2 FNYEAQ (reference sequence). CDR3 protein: CASSLEPGARGAQYF. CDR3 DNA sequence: TGTGCTAGCAGCTTAGAGCCGGGGGCCCGGGGGGCCCAGTACTTC.